This T cell receptor (beta chain) was sequenced for a study of beta chain features in type 1 diabetes. This clone has a count of ten or more. Its specificity is not known. Reverse transcribing all isolated RNA meant expressed TCRB transcripts were sequenced. For naive, central memory and regulatory T cell samples, reads averaged around 3.6 million. TCRdb's table, derived via immunoSEQ multiplex PCR, lists solely in-frame clones and lacks some. The sample carries 160,000 or so clones, approximately 8.8% recorded once. V was cut by 6 bases and J by 2 bases, with 14 bases left in between. Per germline, CDR1 MNHEY and CDR2 SMNVEV (reference sequence). The CDR3 has 14 amino acids. Findings and limits, study-wide: Cells with high TCR expression could be over-represented when cDNA is sequenced. The study found moderately but significantly shorter TCRB CDR3s in all four CD4+ subsets of Type 1 diabetes patients.

The source material was central memory CD4+ T cells from blood. This receptor was taken from a woman aged 25 to 45 with type 1 diabetes. V and J are TRBV27 and TRBJ2-7; TRBD2 might be the D (6 bases). CDR3 sequence reads: CASRDRLDPYEQYF. CDR3 DNA sequence: TGTGCCAGCAGGGATAGACTAGATCCCTACGAGCAGTACTTC.